This T cell receptor beta chain is drawn from a study of CD8+ T cells in alopecia areata. Study-level results: Scalp data also include sequences from resident alphabeta T cells of normal skin.

The CDR3 loop spans 13 amino acids. Germline-derived CDR1 and CDR2 are SQVTM and ANQGSEA. Reverse transcribed after extraction, RNA yielded cDNA as the sequencing template. Sequencing was performed with immunoSEQ multiplex PCR; in TCRdb, only in-frame clones are kept and a portion is missing. Of roughly 180,000 clones in the sample, about 48% are singletons; the top ten hold 9.5% to 14%. The treatment is: oral pan-JAK inhibitor, 5-10 mg twice daily. This clone was observed a handful of times. Its antigen is still unknown. The sequence was obtained from a human donor with alopecia areata. Material: CD8+ T cells sorted from blood, obtained at week 24, from a patient treated with tofacitinib. J is TRBJ1-2 and V is TRBV29-1; the match to TRBD1 covers 8 bases. The CDR3 sequence: CTVTGGSNYGYTF. For the CDR3, the DNA is TGCACCGTAACAGGGGGGTCTAACTATGGCTACACCTTC.